This T cell receptor beta chain was sequenced for a study of T-cell reconstitution after alpha-beta-depleted transplantation in children. Using unique molecular identifiers, the investigators prepared the TCRbeta library. TCRdb reprocessed the PCR reads via MiXCR and lists one record per CDR3 protein. The sample includes 700,000 to 950,000 distinct CDR3 sequences, around 15% of them seen just once. Germline CDR1 is MNHNS and CDR2 is SASEGT. The CDR3 extends over 17 amino acids. Germline trimming cut 2 bases from V and 5 bases from J; bases unmatched to any gene: 9. This chain links TRBV6-1 with TRBJ2-3, with 11 bases fitting TRBD2. This TCR was sampled from a male patient between 10 and 17 years old who had a stem cell transplant for acute lymphoblastic leukemia, so the T cells may come from the graft donor. Sequencing was performed on PBMCs, mostly from graft donor cells, taken 360 days after TCRalphabeta/CD19-depleted stem cell transplant. The CDR3 reads CASSELISGRAEDTQYF. The CDR3 DNA follows: TGTGCCAGCAGTGAACTTATTAGCGGGAGGGCCGAAGATACGCAGTATTTT.